The 8 T cell receptor delta chains in this list originate from one sample, sequenced in a study of gamma-delta T cells after stem cell transplantation. TCRdb called clones anew from the RT-PCR reads with CATT. The profile shows about 2,400 delta-chain clones, under 55% of them singletons. Sequenced material: gamma-delta T cells. The receptor source for this set is a human donor. It is not recorded whose cells these are; they may come from a transplant donor.

Comments on this clone: Compared with germline, one end of the junction differs, possibly owing to a read error. V is TRDV2 and J is TRDJ1; D remains unclear. Germline loops: CDR1 GEAIGNYY, CDR2 EKD. The CDR3 contains 15 residues. Here the CDR3 DNA reads TGTGCCTGTGACACCGTACAAATTAAGACCGATAACCTCATCTTT. It encodes CACDTVQIKTDNLIF.

This chain connects TRDV2 to TRDJ1; TRDD3 agrees at 11 bases. V lost 0 bases and J lost 8; bases outside the gene matches: 13. This CDR3 comprises 17 residues. CDR1 GEAIGNYY and CDR2 EKD come from the germline V gene. The CDR3, as DNA: TGTGCCTGTGACACCAAAGAAATTAATTACTGGGGGATAAAACTCATCTTT. Protein: CACDTKEINYWGIKLIF.

Comments on this clone: Sequence at one end of the junction differs from germline and may be a read error. This sequence joins TRDV2 and TRDJ1; 7 bases fit TRDD3. The CDR3 totals 19 residues. Germline CDR1 GEAIGNYY, CDR2 EKD. The CDR3 DNA reads as TGTGCCTGTGACACCGTGAACACTGGGGTATCCACGTACACCGATAACCTCATCTTT. This codes for CACDTVNTGVSTYTDNLIF.

This clone was picked up a small number of times. This chain joins TRDV2 and TRDJ3; 12 nucleotides line up with TRDD3. V trimming: 3 bases; J trimming: 0 bases; junction bases outside the gene matches: 5. The germline V gene encodes CDR1 GEAIGNYY and CDR2 EKD. This CDR3 has 19 residues. Here the CDR3 reads CACDRLGDTSSWDTRQMFF. The CDR3 DNA reads as TGTGCCTGTGACCGACTGGGGGATACAAGCTCCTGGGACACCCGACAGATGTTTTTC.

To note about this clone: A much more abundant neighbour one base away suggests this may be a read error. The rearrangement uses TRDV2 and TRDJ1; D is perhaps TRDD3 (5 bases). Trimming removed 3 bases at V and 12 bases at J, with 25 bases between. CDR3 size: 15 residues. Germline V CDR1 and CDR2: GEAIGNYY, EKD. The DNA for the CDR3 is TGTGCCTGTGACCTACGACGGGATCGCCAACTGTTGGTCATCTTT. Its protein is CACDLRRDRQLLVIF.

Details on this clone: This may arise from a read error, as a much more abundant clone is one base away. Different DNA sequences within this sample yield the same CDR3. The V call is TRDV2, the J call TRDJ1; 12 bases fit TRDD3. Germline V lookup: CDR1 GEAIGNYY, CDR2 EKD. The CDR3 is 20 amino acids. The CDR3 bases are TGCGCCTGTGACACCGCGGAGGCTGGGGGATACGGCCCCGTGGGCGATAAACTCATCTTT. Amino acid sequence: CACDTAEAGGYGPVGDKLIF.

A word on this clone: One end of the junction is discordant with germline, which a read error may explain. V is TRDV2 and J is TRDJ1, with 11 bases aligning to TRDD3. CDR1 is GEAIGNYY, CDR2 EKD, per germline. The CDR3 runs to 22 residues. As DNA, the CDR3 is TGTGCCTGTGACACTCTCCTAACGCTGGGGGATACTAATTTTGCGGCCACCTATAAACTCATCTTT. Protein sequence: CACDTLLTLGDTNFAATYKLIF.

On this clone itself: The same CDR3 is also encoded by other DNA sequences in this sample. This sequence joins TRDV2 and TRDJ1; 7 nucleotides agree with TRDD3. This CDR3 is 18 amino acids long. Trimming cost V 0 bases and J 0 bases; bases outside gene matches: 12. Looked up from germline, CDR1 is GEAIGNYY and CDR2 is EKD. CDR3 DNA sequence: TGTGCCTGTGACACCGTCTCTGGGGGTCCCTCCGACACCGATAAACTCATCTTT. Residues: CACDTVSGGPSDTDKLIF.